Listed below are T cell receptor beta chains from one sample, sequenced in a study of blood T cell repertoires in COVID-19. Profiled with immunoSEQ multiplex PCR; TCRdb holds only in-frame clones, not every one. Found here are 98,000 or so clones, about 85% of them singletons; the top ten hold roughly 4.1%. Sequencing input: peripheral blood. These receptors were obtained from a woman in her 70s with acute or convalescent COVID-19. Each CDR3 is given with its conserved first and last residue. A D gene is named only where the DNA matches it firmly. Expanded clones are given a class, and other clones once, few, many or no size at all.

CASSLQAGSSYNEQFF | TGTGCCAGCAGCTTACAGGCAGGAAGCTCCTACAATGAGCAGTTCTTC | - | TRBJ2-1 | 16 | TRBV7-2 | -
CASSHGRGDRGSNEQFF | TGCGCCAGCAGCCATGGGCGTGGGGACAGGGGTAGCAATGAGCAGTTCTTC | TRBD1 | TRBJ2-1 | 17 | TRBV4-1 | -
CASSQDSGRASYEQYF | TGCGCCAGCAGCCAAGATAGCGGGAGGGCCAGTTACGAGCAGTACTTC | TRBD2 | TRBJ2-7 | 16 | TRBV4-1 | once
CASSQVGGTGNEQFF | TGTGCCAGCAGCCAAGTCGGGGGGACGGGCAATGAGCAGTTCTTC | TRBD2 | TRBJ2-1 | 15 | TRBV4-2 | once
CASRKQQSPETQYF | TGTGCCAGCAGGAAACAACAGTCCCCGGAGACCCAGTACTTC | - | TRBJ2-5 | 14 | TRBV6-5 | -
CASKGERNGYGYTF | TGTGCCAGCAAAGGCGAGCGGAACGGCTATGGCTACACCTTC | - | TRBJ1-2 | 14 | TRBV6-6 | -
CAWSGDRDTQYF | TGTGCCTGGAGTGGGGACAGAGATACGCAGTATTTT | TRBD1 | TRBJ2-3 | 12 | TRBV30 | -
CASSPSALTGSTSMGSYGYTF | TGTGCCAGCAGTCCATCAGCGCTGACAGGATCAACTTCGATGGGGAGCTATGGCTACACCTTC | - | TRBJ1-2 | 21 | TRBV28 | -
CASSQGSRVAKNIQYF | TGTGCCAGCAGCCAAGGGAGCAGGGTAGCCAAAAACATTCAGTACTTC | - | TRBJ2-4 | 16 | TRBV3-1/TRBV3-2 | few
CAISESGRGPHEQYF | TGTGCCATCAGTGAGTCCGGCAGGGGTCCCCACGAGCAGTACTTC | - | TRBJ2-7 | 15 | TRBV10-3 | -
CAWSRQGEEAFF | TGTGCCTGGAGTCGACAGGGAGAGGAAGCTTTCTTT | TRBD1 | TRBJ1-1 | 12 | TRBV30 | -